This entry is about one T cell receptor (beta chain). Its antigen has not been determined. No much larger clone is present one base from it, and per-base qualities are unavailable. These data come from a study of technical replicates of blood from a handful of donors listed by TCRdb under 2017. CDR1 and CDR2 (SGDLS, YYNGEE) derive from the germline V gene. From its cysteine to its phenylalanine, the CDR3 spans 15 amino acids. Left in the record is the CDR3 DNA by itself, 45 bases read in frame from the first base. The junction shows trimming of 4 bases on V and 6 bases on J, and the gene matches do not reach 11 bases of it. Libraries were built with the immunoSEQ multiplex PCR assay. The table was pulled from immuneACCESS by TCRdb, which kept in-frame rearrangements only. Such tables lose some clones; where checked, under half of the loss comes from unresolved V genes, and the rest has no known cause. This sample lists tens of thousands of clones; roughly 98% were detected once. Roughly 0.16% of the sample comes from the top ten.

In this chain, TRBV9 is recombined with TRBJ2-3; 7 bases in between match TRBD2. The source material was T cells isolated from PBMCs. The TCR sequence derives from a human donor in good health. The CDR3 is CASSPRDYQGDTQYF. The sequenced DNA: TGTGCCAGCAGCCCCAGGGACTACCAAGGGGATACGCAGTATTTT.